A selection of T cell receptor beta chains follows, all from one sample in a study of CD8+ T cells in alopecia areata. Only in-frame clones appear in the TCRdb table, and some are missing; sequencing was by immunoSEQ multiplex PCR. Of 150,000 or so clones listed, 50% to 65% were seen once; the top ten hold around 5%. The sample consisted of CD4+ T cells sorted from blood. Source of these receptors: a human donor in good health. The CDR3 runs from the conserved cysteine through the conserved F or W. D genes are given only for firm matches. The size of a clone is reported for some rows only, either as once, few or many, or as a class for expanded clones.

clone_size: few
v_call: TRBV29-1
j_call: TRBJ2-1
d_call: .
cdr3_nt: TGCAGGGCCTCCCACGGGGGTGAGCAGTTCTTC
cdr3_aa: CRASHGGEQFF

clone_size: .
v_call: TRBV30
j_call: TRBJ1-5
d_call: .
cdr3_nt: TGTGCCTGGAGTCCAGGGGTAGGGCAGCCCCAGCATTTT
cdr3_aa: CAWSPGVGQPQHF

clone_size: once
v_call: TRBV6-4
j_call: TRBJ2-1
d_call: .
cdr3_nt: TGTGCCAGCAGTTACTCGAGAGAGATTACTGAGCAGTTCTTC
cdr3_aa: CASSYSREITEQFF

clone_size: few
v_call: TRBV29-1
j_call: TRBJ2-7
d_call: .
cdr3_nt: TGCAGCGTTCTTCCAGGCTTACATTCCTACGAGCAGTACTTC
cdr3_aa: CSVLPGLHSYEQYF

clone_size: .
v_call: TRBV7-8
j_call: TRBJ1-1
d_call: .
cdr3_nt: TGTGCCAGCAGCCCCAACCCTAACCAGTGGACTGAAGCTTTCTTT
cdr3_aa: CASSPNPNQWTEAFF

clone_size: .
v_call: TRBV2
j_call: TRBJ1-3
d_call: .
cdr3_nt: TGTGCCAGCACTGATCTAGTTGGAAACACCATATATTTT
cdr3_aa: CASTDLVGNTIYF

clone_size: .
v_call: TRBV29-1
j_call: TRBJ1-2
d_call: TRBD1
cdr3_nt: TGCAGCGTTGGAGGGGGCGCGGAGGGCTACACCTTC
cdr3_aa: CSVGGGAEGYTF

clone_size: few
v_call: TRBV30
j_call: TRBJ1-5
d_call: .
cdr3_nt: TGTGCCTCGGCGGGGGGCAGAGATCAGCCCCAGCATTTT
cdr3_aa: CASAGGRDQPQHF

clone_size: .
v_call: TRBV11-2
j_call: TRBJ2-1
d_call: .
cdr3_nt: TGTGCCAGCAGCTTTTTTCATGAGCAGTTCTTC
cdr3_aa: CASSFFHEQFF

clone_size: few
v_call: TRBV6-6
j_call: TRBJ2-1
d_call: .
cdr3_nt: TGTGCCAGCAGTTACTCACGGGGCAATGAGCAGTTCTTC
cdr3_aa: CASSYSRGNEQFF

clone_size: .
v_call: TRBV5-1
j_call: TRBJ2-7
d_call: TRBD1
cdr3_nt: TGCGCCAGCAGCTCCAGACAGGGGAACGGCTACGAGCAGTACTTC
cdr3_aa: CASSSRQGNGYEQYF

clone_size: once
v_call: TRBV25-1
j_call: TRBJ2-2
d_call: .
cdr3_nt: TGTGCCAGCAGTCCCCGGGAGCGTCTCACCGGGGAGCTGTTTTTT
cdr3_aa: CASSPRERLTGELFF

clone_size: few
v_call: TRBV18
j_call: TRBJ2-3
d_call: TRBD2
cdr3_nt: TGTGCCAGCTCACCTTTCGGGACTAGCGGCACAGATACGCAGTATTTT
cdr3_aa: CASSPFGTSGTDTQYF

clone_size: few
v_call: TRBV29-1
j_call: TRBJ2-3
d_call: .
cdr3_nt: TGCAGCGTGAAATCGACAGTCACCACAGATACGCAGTATTTT
cdr3_aa: CSVKSTVTTDTQYF

clone_size: .
v_call: TRBV30
j_call: TRBJ2-3
d_call: TRBD1
cdr3_nt: TGTGCCTGGGGACAGGGTAAAGGAGATACGCAGTATTTT
cdr3_aa: CAWGQGKGDTQYF

clone_size: .
v_call: TRBV5-6
j_call: TRBJ2-5
d_call: .
cdr3_nt: TGTGCCAGCAGCCCAGGGACACGAGCGGAGAGCCAGTACTTC
cdr3_aa: CASSPGTRAESQYF

clone_size: few
v_call: TRBV6-1
j_call: TRBJ2-5
d_call: .
cdr3_nt: TGTGCCAGCAGTGAAGGGTCACGCGTGGAGACCCAGTACTTC
cdr3_aa: CASSEGSRVETQYF

clone_size: few
v_call: TRBV28
j_call: TRBJ2-5
d_call: .
cdr3_nt: TGTGCCAGTACAGGCTACCAAGAGACCCAGTACTTC
cdr3_aa: CASTGYQETQYF

clone_size: .
v_call: TRBV4-2
j_call: TRBJ2-5
d_call: TRBD2
cdr3_nt: TGTGCCAGCAGCGCCAGCGGGAGTTATGAGACCCAGTACTTC
cdr3_aa: CASSASGSYETQYF

clone_size: .
v_call: TRBV30
j_call: TRBJ1-5
d_call: .
cdr3_nt: TGTGCCTGGAGTGGCTTAACGGGTCAGCCCCAGCATTTT
cdr3_aa: CAWSGLTGQPQHF

clone_size: .
v_call: TRBV6-1
j_call: TRBJ1-1
d_call: TRBD1
cdr3_nt: TGTGCCAGCAGTGATCCGGGACAGGGGAACACTGAAGCTTTCTTT
cdr3_aa: CASSDPGQGNTEAFF

clone_size: .
v_call: TRBV30
j_call: TRBJ1-1
d_call: .
cdr3_nt: TGTGCCTGGAGTAAGTCAATTGTGTACACTGAAGCTTTCTTT
cdr3_aa: CAWSKSIVYTEAFF

clone_size: once
v_call: TRBV5-4
j_call: TRBJ2-7
d_call: TRBD1
cdr3_nt: TGTGCCAGCAGCCGAGGGGACAGGCCTATCTACGAGCAGTACTTC
cdr3_aa: CASSRGDRPIYEQYF

clone_size: .
v_call: TRBV6-5
j_call: TRBJ2-3
d_call: .
cdr3_nt: TGTGCCAGCAATCAGAGAAGCACAGATACGCAGTATTTT
cdr3_aa: CASNQRSTDTQYF

clone_size: .
v_call: TRBV4-2
j_call: TRBJ2-3
d_call: .
cdr3_nt: TGTGCCAGCAGCCAATTACGGGGTGGACTCTCGAGGGGCACAGATACGCAGTATTTT
cdr3_aa: CASSQLRGGLSRGTDTQYF

clone_size: .
v_call: TRBV7-2
j_call: TRBJ2-1
d_call: TRBD2
cdr3_nt: TGTGCCAGCAGACTGACTAGCGGGAACAACTATGAGCAGTTCTTC
cdr3_aa: CASRLTSGNNYEQFF

clone_size: few
v_call: TRBV2
j_call: TRBJ1-2
d_call: .
cdr3_nt: TGTGCCAGCAGAGTTAGTCAGGCTGGCTACACCTTC
cdr3_aa: CASRVSQAGYTF

clone_size: few
v_call: TRBV25-1
j_call: TRBJ1-2
d_call: .
cdr3_nt: TGTGCCAGCAGTGAAGGGAGTCCGGCAGGCTACACCTTC
cdr3_aa: CASSEGSPAGYTF

clone_size: .
v_call: TRBV4-1
j_call: TRBJ2-7
d_call: TRBD2
cdr3_nt: TGCGCCAGCAGCCATTTAGCGGGCGGGTTGCGAGAGCAGTACTTC
cdr3_aa: CASSHLAGGLREQYF

clone_size: .
v_call: TRBV2
j_call: TRBJ2-7
d_call: TRBD2
cdr3_nt: TGTGCCAGCAGCCCTACCAGCGGGAGGGCCCACGAGCAGTACTTC
cdr3_aa: CASSPTSGRAHEQYF

clone_size: .
v_call: TRBV25-1
j_call: TRBJ2-1
d_call: TRBD2
cdr3_nt: TGTGCCAGCAGTGAACACCTTGGGAGGGGTGGCCAGTTCTTC
cdr3_aa: CASSEHLGRGGQFF

clone_size: .
v_call: TRBV28
j_call: TRBJ2-2
d_call: .
cdr3_nt: TGTGCCAGCAGTTATGGAGGCCCCGGCACCGGGGAGCTGTTTTTT
cdr3_aa: CASSYGGPGTGELFF

clone_size: few
v_call: TRBV7-9
j_call: TRBJ2-7
d_call: .
cdr3_nt: TGTGCCAGCAGCATGACCCGCCTTGGGAACGACTACGAGCAGTACTTC
cdr3_aa: CASSMTRLGNDYEQYF

clone_size: .
v_call: TRBV7-8
j_call: TRBJ1-4
d_call: .
cdr3_nt: TGTGCCAGCAGCTATAGGGTTGTGACAGGCCCTGAGGAACTGTTTTTT
cdr3_aa: CASSYRVVTGPEELFF

clone_size: few
v_call: TRBV4-1
j_call: TRBJ2-1
d_call: TRBD1
cdr3_nt: TGCGCCAGCAGCCAAACCAGGGGGTGGAATGAGCAGTTCTTC
cdr3_aa: CASSQTRGWNEQFF